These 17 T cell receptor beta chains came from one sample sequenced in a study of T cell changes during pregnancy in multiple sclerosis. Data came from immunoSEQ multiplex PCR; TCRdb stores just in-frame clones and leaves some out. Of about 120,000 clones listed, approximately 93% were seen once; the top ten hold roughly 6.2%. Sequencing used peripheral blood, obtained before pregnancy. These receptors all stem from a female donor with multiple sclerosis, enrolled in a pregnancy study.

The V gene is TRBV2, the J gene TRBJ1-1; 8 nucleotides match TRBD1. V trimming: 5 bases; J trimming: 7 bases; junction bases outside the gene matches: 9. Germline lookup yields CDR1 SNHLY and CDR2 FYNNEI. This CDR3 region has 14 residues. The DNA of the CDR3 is TGTGCCAGCAGTACGGACAGGGCGGACGGTGAAGCTTTCTTT. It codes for CASSTDRADGEAFF.

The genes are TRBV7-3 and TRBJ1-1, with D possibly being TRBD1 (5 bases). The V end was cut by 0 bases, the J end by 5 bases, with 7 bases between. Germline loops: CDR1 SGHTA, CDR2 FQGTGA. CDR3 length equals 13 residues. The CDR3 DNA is TGTGCCAGCAGCTTAACAGGGGATACTGAAGCTTTCTTT. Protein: CASSLTGDTEAFF. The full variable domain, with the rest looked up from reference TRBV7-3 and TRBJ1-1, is GAGVSQTPSNKVTEKGKYVELRCDPISGHTALYWYRQSLGQGPEFLIYFQGTGAADDSGLPNDRFFAVRPEGSVSTLKIQRTERGDSAVYLCASSLTGDTEAFFGQGTRLTVV.

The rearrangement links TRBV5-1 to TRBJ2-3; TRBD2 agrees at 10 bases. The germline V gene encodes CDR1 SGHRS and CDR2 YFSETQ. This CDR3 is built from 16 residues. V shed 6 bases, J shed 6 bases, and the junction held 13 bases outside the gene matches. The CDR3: CASIPGTLAGADTQYF. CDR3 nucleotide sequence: TGCGCCAGCATCCCCGGCACTCTAGCGGGAGCCGATACGCAGTATTTT.

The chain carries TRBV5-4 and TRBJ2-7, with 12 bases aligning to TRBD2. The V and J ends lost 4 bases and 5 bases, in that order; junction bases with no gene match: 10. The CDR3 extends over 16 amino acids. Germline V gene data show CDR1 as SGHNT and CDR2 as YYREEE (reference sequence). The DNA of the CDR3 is TGTGCCAGCAGCCAAGTGACTAGCGGGAGTCACGACGAGCAGTACTTC. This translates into CASSQVTSGSHDEQYF. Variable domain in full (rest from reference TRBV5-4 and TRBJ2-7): ETGVTQSPTHLIKTRGQQVTLRCSSQSGHNTVSWYQQALGQGPQFIFQYYREEENGRGNFPPRFSGLQFPNYSSELNVNALELDDSALYLCASSQVTSGSHDEQYFGPGTRLTVT.

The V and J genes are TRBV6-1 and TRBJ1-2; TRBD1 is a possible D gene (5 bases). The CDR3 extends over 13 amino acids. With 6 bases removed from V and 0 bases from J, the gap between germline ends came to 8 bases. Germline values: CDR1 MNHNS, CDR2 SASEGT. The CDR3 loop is CASSDSPNYGYTF. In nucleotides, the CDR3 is TGTGCCAGCAGCGACAGTCCTAACTATGGCTACACCTTC.

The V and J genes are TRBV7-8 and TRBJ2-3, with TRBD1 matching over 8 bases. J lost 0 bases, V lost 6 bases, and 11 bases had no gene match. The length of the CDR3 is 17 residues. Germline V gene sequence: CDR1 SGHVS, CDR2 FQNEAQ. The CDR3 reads CASRQGVQRSSTDTQYF. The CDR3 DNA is TGTGCCAGCAGACAGGGGGTCCAGCGGAGCAGCACAGATACGCAGTATTTT.

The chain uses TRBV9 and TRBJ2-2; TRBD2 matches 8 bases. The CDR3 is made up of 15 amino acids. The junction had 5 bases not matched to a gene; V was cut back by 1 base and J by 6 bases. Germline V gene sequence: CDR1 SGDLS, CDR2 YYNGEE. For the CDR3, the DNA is TGTGCCAGCAGCGTACGGGAGGGGAAGGCCGGGGAGCTGTTTTTT. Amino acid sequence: CASSVREGKAGELFF.

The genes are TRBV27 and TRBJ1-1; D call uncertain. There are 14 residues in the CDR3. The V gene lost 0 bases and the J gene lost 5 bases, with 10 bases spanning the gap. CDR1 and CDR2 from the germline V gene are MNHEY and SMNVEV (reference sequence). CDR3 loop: CASSLSGSWTEAFF. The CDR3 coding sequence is TGTGCCAGCAGTTTATCAGGGAGTTGGACTGAAGCTTTCTTT.

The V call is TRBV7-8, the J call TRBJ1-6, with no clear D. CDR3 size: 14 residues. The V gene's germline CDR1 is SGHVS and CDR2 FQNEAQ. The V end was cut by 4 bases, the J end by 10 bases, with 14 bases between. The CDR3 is CASSSVPSKSPLHF. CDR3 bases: TGTGCCAGCAGCTCGGTCCCATCGAAGTCACCCCTCCACTTT.

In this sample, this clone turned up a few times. CDR3 nucleotides: TGTGCCAGCAGCTTTGGACTAGCGGTTTACAATGAGCAGTTCTTC. The encoded protein is CASSFGLAVYNEQFF. The rearrangement links TRBV7-3 to TRBJ2-1, with 10 bases matching TRBD2. J lost 4 bases, V lost 3 bases, and 3 bases had no gene match. The CDR3 loop spans 15 amino acids. Germline V gene sequence: CDR1 SGHTA, CDR2 FQGTGA.

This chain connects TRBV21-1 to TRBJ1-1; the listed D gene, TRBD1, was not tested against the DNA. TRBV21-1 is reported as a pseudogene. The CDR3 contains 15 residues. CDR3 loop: CASSKEPGFDTEAFF. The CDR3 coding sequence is TGTGCCAGCAGCAAAGAACCAGGGTTCGACACTGAAGCTTTCTTT.

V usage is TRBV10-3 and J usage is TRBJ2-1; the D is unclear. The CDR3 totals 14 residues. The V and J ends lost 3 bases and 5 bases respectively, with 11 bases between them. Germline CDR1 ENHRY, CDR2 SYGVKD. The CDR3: CAISDGGYHNEQFF. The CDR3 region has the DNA TGTGCCATCAGTGACGGCGGCTATCACAATGAGCAGTTCTTC.

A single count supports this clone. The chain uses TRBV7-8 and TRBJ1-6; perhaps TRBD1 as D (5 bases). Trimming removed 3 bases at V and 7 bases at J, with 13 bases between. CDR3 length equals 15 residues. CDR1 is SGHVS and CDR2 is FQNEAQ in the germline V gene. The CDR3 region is CASSFRDLPNSPLHF. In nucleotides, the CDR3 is TGTGCCAGCAGCTTCCGGGACTTACCGAATTCACCCCTCCACTTT.

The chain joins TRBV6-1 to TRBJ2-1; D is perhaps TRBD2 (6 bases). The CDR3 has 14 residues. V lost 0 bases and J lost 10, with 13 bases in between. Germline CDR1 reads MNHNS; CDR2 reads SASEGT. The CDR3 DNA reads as TGTGCCAGCAGTGAAGCCCGACTAGTTAGCGAGCAGTTCTTC. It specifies CASSEARLVSEQFF.

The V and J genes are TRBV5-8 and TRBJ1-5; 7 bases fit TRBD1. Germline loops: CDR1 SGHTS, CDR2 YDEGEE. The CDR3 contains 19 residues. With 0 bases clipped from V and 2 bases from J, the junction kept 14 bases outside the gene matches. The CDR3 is CASSLAYGTAALGNQPQHF. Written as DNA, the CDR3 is TGTGCCAGCAGCTTGGCCTATGGGACAGCAGCCTTGGGCAATCAGCCCCAGCATTTT.

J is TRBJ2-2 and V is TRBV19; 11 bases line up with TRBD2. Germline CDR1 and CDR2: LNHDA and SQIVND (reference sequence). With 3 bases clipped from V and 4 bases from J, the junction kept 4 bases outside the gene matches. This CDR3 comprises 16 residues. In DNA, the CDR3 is TGTGCCAGTAGTATGGTAGCGGGAGGGGGCACCGGGGAGCTGTTTTTT. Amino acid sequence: CASSMVAGGGTGELFF.

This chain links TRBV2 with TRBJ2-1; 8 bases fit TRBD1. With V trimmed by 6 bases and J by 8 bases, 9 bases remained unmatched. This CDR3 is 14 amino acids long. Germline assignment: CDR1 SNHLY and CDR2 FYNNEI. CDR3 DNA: TGTGCCAGCAGATCGACAGGGGCTTGGGATGAGCAGTTCTTC. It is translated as CASRSTGAWDEQFF.